Each of the 30 T cell receptor beta chains below was sequenced from the same sample in a study of CD8 T cells in Susac syndrome. After extraction with the RNeasy kit, about 0.5 to 1 ug of the RNA was reverse transcribed using random hexamers. MiXCR, applied by TCRdb to the immunoSEQ multiplex PCR reads, yields one record per CDR3 protein. Among about 85,000 distinct CDR3 sequences listed, approximately 95% were seen once. The sequencing input was CD8+ T cells from PBMCs. Every receptor here comes from a human donor with Susac syndrome.

The J gene is TRBJ2-5, the V gene TRBV30; no clear D. This CDR3 has 15 residues. Trimming pared 1 base from V and 0 bases from J, leaving 12 bases between. Per the germline V gene, CDR1 is GTSNPN and CDR2 is SVGIG (reference sequence). The CDR3 sequence is CAWSASSEYQETQYF. The CDR3 region has the DNA TGTGCCTGGAGTGCATCTTCCGAGTACCAAGAGACCCAGTACTTC. Using reference TRBV30 and TRBJ2-5 for the parts outside the CDR3, the full variable domain is SQTIHQWPATLVQPVGSPLSLECTVEGTSNPNLYWYRQAAGRGLQLLFYSVGIGQISSEVPQNLSASRPQDRQFILSSKKLLLSDSGFYLCAWSASSEYQETQYFGPGTRLLVL.

The chain links TRBV5-4 to TRBJ1-1, with D possibly being TRBD1 (5 bases). Between the trimmed V and J ends, which lost 3 bases and 4 bases, there was a span of 16 bases. Germline V CDR1 and CDR2: SGHNT, YYREEE (reference sequence). The CDR3 is made up of 15 amino acids. The CDR3 region has the DNA TGTGCCAGCAGCTCGGAGGGACCTTGGCCCACTGAAGCTTTCTTT. Translated, it gives CASSSEGPWPTEAFF.

This rearrangement joins TRBV29-1 to TRBJ2-1; D not certain. This CDR3 is 13 amino acids long. Per germline, CDR1 SQVTM and CDR2 ANQGSEA. Trimming stripped 4 bases from V and 5 bases from J, with 12 bases between. This CDR3 reads CSVVISNDNEQFF. The CDR3 coding sequence is TGCAGCGTTGTGATTAGCAATGACAATGAGCAGTTCTTC.

This chain joins TRBV29-1 and TRBJ2-7; D not certain. The length of the CDR3 is 13 residues. V was trimmed by 0 bases and J by 3 bases, leaving 9 bases between them. Germline lookup yields CDR1 SQVTM and CDR2 ANQGSEA. CDR3 loop: CSVEDAVGYEQYF. The CDR3 coding sequence is TGCAGCGTTGAAGACGCAGTCGGCTACGAGCAGTACTTC.

V and J are TRBV28 and TRBJ2-3, with D uncertain. Trimming removed 2 bases at V and 4 bases at J, with 10 bases between. The V gene's germline CDR1 is MDHEN and CDR2 SYDVKM. This CDR3 spans 14 amino acids. CDR3 in amino acids: CASSLGQFPDTQYF. Here the CDR3 DNA reads TGTGCCAGCAGTTTAGGGCAGTTCCCAGATACGCAGTATTTT.

In its sample, this clonotype was seen once. The CDR3 region has the DNA TGTGCCAGCAGCCAAGATTTAGCGGGATTAGAGCAGTTCTTC. This codes for CASSQDLAGLEQFF. The chain combines TRBV3-1 with TRBJ2-1; 8 bases align to TRBD2. Per the germline V gene, CDR1 is LGHDT and CDR2 is YNNKEL (reference sequence). CDR3 length: 14 residues. V dropped 0 bases and J dropped 10; count of bases not matched to a gene: 5.

This chain connects TRBV29-1 to TRBJ2-7, with D hard to call. V shed 6 bases and J shed 4 bases, with 13 bases lying between them. Germline V CDR1 and CDR2: SQVTM, ANQGSEA. The CDR3 runs to 12 residues. DNA of the CDR3: TGCAGCGTCGTCACGGGCGGATACGAGCAGTACTTC. This sequence encodes CSVVTGGYEQYF.

DNA of the CDR3: TGCAGTGCTCGAAGATCGGCGGCGGGAGTGGCTACAGATACGCAGTATTTT. This encodes CSARRSAAGVATDTQYF. This sequence joins TRBV20-1 and TRBJ2-3; 7 bases match TRBD2. With 5 bases clipped from V and 3 bases from J, the junction kept 17 bases outside the gene matches. The CDR3 runs 17 residues. The germline V gene encodes CDR1 DFQATT and CDR2 SNEGSKA (reference sequence).

V gene TRBV20-1 combines with J gene TRBJ1-2; TRBD1 agrees at 8 bases. The CDR3 loop spans 11 amino acids. Germline V gene sequence: CDR1 DFQATT, CDR2 SNEGSKA (reference sequence). The V and J ends lost 5 bases and 7 bases, in that order; junction bases with no gene match: 3. The CDR3 protein is CSAGQGGGYTF. As DNA, the CDR3 is TGCAGTGCTGGACAGGGCGGTGGCTACACCTTC.

V is TRBV16 and J is TRBJ2-7; 7 bases map to TRBD2. The V gene's germline CDR1 is KGHSY and CDR2 FQNENV. Trimming cost V 4 bases and J 3 bases; bases outside gene matches: 9. This CDR3 region has 15 residues. CDR3 nucleotide sequence: TGTGCCAGCAGCCCTGGACTAGACCCGGGCTACGAGCAGTACTTC. Its translation: CASSPGLDPGYEQYF.

The rearrangement joins TRBV20-1 to TRBJ1-1; the D gene is possibly TRBD1 (6 bases). The CDR3 consists of 15 residues. The germline V and J ends were trimmed by 0 bases and 1 base, with 12 bases remaining between them. Germline-derived CDR1 and CDR2 are DFQATT and SNEGSKA (reference sequence). DNA of the CDR3: TGCAGTGCTAGAGAGTGGCAGGGGACGAACACTGAAGCTTTCTTT. Protein: CSAREWQGTNTEAFF.

The chain recombines TRBV19 with TRBJ2-1; tentatively, D is TRBD1 or TRBD2 (5 bases each). V was pared by 2 bases and J by 0 bases, with 11 bases between. Germline V CDR1 and CDR2: LNHDA, SQIVND (reference sequence). This CDR3 has 16 amino acids. The CDR3 here is CASSIFAGSSYNEQFF. CDR3 DNA: TGTGCCAGTAGTATATTCGCAGGGAGCTCCTACAATGAGCAGTTCTTC.

DNA for the CDR3: TGTGCCAGCAGCCATGATGTAGAGGACACTGAAGCTTTCTTT. Its translation: CASSHDVEDTEAFF. The rearrangement uses TRBV3-1 and TRBJ1-1; D remains ambiguous. The CDR3 totals 14 residues. Trimming pared 3 bases from V and 3 bases from J, leaving 11 bases between. The germline V gene has CDR1 LGHDT and CDR2 YNNKEL (reference sequence).

This chain uses TRBV11-3 with TRBJ2-1, with 11 bases lining up with TRBD1. The J segment lost 4 bases and the V segment lost 5 bases, leaving 7 bases of the junction unmatched. Germline loops: CDR1 SGHNT, CDR2 YENEEA. The CDR3 spans 16 residues. CDR3 DNA sequence: TGTGCCAGCAGCACCGGACAGGGGGCCCCTTACAATGAGCAGTTCTTC. Its translation is CASSTGQGAPYNEQFF. The complete variable domain, with remaining parts taken from reference TRBV11-3 and TRBJ2-1, reads EAGVVQSPRYKIIEKKQPVAFWCNPISGHNTLYWYLQNLGQGPELLIRYENEEAVDDSQLPKDRFSAERLKGVDSTLKIQPAELGDSAVYLCASSTGQGAPYNEQFFGPGTRLTVL.

J is TRBJ1-5 and V is TRBV6-6, with D possibly TRBD1 on 6 matching bases. The ends were cut back, 4 bases at V and 7 bases at J, with 14 bases in the middle. Germline-derived CDR1 and CDR2 are MNHNY and SVGAGI (reference sequence). This CDR3 has 14 amino acids. CDR3 sequence (DNA): TGTGCCAGCAGTTTCGACAGGCCTGGGCAGCCCCAGCATTTT. This translates into CASSFDRPGQPQHF.

This clonotype was observed a single time. Mismatch with germline at one junction end may stem from a read error. The J gene is TRBJ2-5, the V gene TRBV7-7, with D perhaps assigned TRBD1 or TRBD2 (5 bases each). This CDR3 contains 15 residues. Germline-derived CDR1 and CDR2 are SSHAT and FNYEAQ (reference sequence). The CDR3 loop reads CASSFSPGPQETQYF. Here the CDR3 DNA reads TGTGCTAGCAGCTTTAGCCCGGGACCCCAAGAGACCCAGTACTTC.

The chain couples TRBV4-1 to TRBJ2-7; no clear D. Per germline, CDR1 MGHRA and CDR2 YSYEKL. The CDR3 is made up of 13 amino acids. The V end lost 4 bases, the J end lost 2 bases, and 9 bases lay between the germline ends. As DNA, the CDR3 is TGCGCCAGCAGCCCCGCGGTAGCCTACGAGCAGTACTTC. As protein: CASSPAVAYEQYF.

This clonotype was observed once. The V call is TRBV7-9, the J call TRBJ1-2; TRBD1 might be the D (5 bases). The V gene lost 3 bases and the J gene lost 2 bases, with 7 bases spanning the gap. Per the germline V gene, CDR1 is SEHNR and CDR2 is FQNEAQ (reference sequence). The CDR3 has 13 residues. The CDR3 sequence is CASSFEGNYGYTF. CDR3 sequence (DNA): TGTGCCAGCAGCTTTGAGGGGAACTATGGCTACACCTTC.

The rearrangement uses TRBV11-2 and TRBJ2-3; no clear D gene. The CDR3 is 13 amino acids. The germline V and J ends were trimmed by 1 base and 4 bases, with 6 bases remaining between them. In germline, CDR1 is SGHAT, CDR2 FQNNGV. The CDR3 is CASSLGTPDTQYF. The CDR3 DNA reads as TGTGCCAGCAGCTTAGGTACCCCAGATACGCAGTATTTT.

The chain is built from TRBV29-1 and TRBJ2-1; D not resolved. This CDR3 contains 14 residues. The germline CDR1 and CDR2 sequences are SQVTM and ANQGSEA. Between the trimmed V and J ends, which lost 4 bases and 0 bases, there was a span of 10 bases. This CDR3 reads CSVAGLISYNEQFF. CDR3 sequence (DNA): TGCAGCGTTGCTGGGCTAATCTCCTACAATGAGCAGTTCTTC.

In this sample, this clonotype turned up once. CDR3 nucleotides: TGCAGCGTTGAAGAAGGGGGGTCCGCCGGGGAGCTGTTTTTT. It codes for CSVEEGGSAGELFF. V usage is TRBV29-1 and J usage is TRBJ2-2; perhaps D is TRBD1 or TRBD2 (6 bases each). The V end lost 0 bases, the J end lost 6 bases, and 11 bases lay between the germline ends. Germline V CDR1 and CDR2: SQVTM, ANQGSEA. The CDR3 sequence is 14 residues long.

The chain uses TRBV7-8 and TRBJ2-7; the D call may be TRBD1 or TRBD2 (5 bases each). Germline loops: CDR1 SGHVS, CDR2 FQNEAQ. Deletions cut 7 bases from V and 2 bases from J, with 18 bases between. The CDR3 is made up of 15 amino acids. CDR3 sequence reads: CASTFTGTSTYEQYF. As DNA, the CDR3 is TGTGCCAGCACTTTCACCGGGACGTCCACCTACGAGCAGTACTTC.

The chain is built from TRBV24-1 and TRBJ2-3, with 8 nucleotides matching TRBD1. V lost 3 bases to trimming and J lost 3 bases; unmatched junction nucleotides: 7. Germline V gene lookup returns CDR1 KGHDR and CDR2 SFDVKD. The CDR3 spans 16 residues. Here the CDR3 DNA reads TGTGCCACCAGTGATCCGGACAGGGCTGAGACAGATACGCAGTATTTT. Translated: CATSDPDRAETDTQYF.

The rearrangement joins TRBV11-2 to TRBJ1-2, with a weak D call TRBD1 (6 bases). Trimming removed 4 bases at V and 4 bases at J, with 16 bases between. The CDR3 spans 15 residues. In germline, CDR1 is SGHAT, CDR2 FQNNGV. The CDR3 is CASSSYRAHPYGYTF. The CDR3 nucleotides are TGTGCCAGCAGCTCTTACAGGGCCCACCCCTATGGCTACACCTTC.

The chain combines TRBV5-1 with TRBJ1-1; no clear D gene. The CDR3 extends over 14 amino acids. Germline loops: CDR1 SGHRS, CDR2 YFSETQ. Deletions cut 0 bases from V and 4 bases from J, with 10 bases between. In DNA form, the CDR3 reads TGCGCCAGCAGCTTGGCCGGGGAAGGCACTGAAGCTTTCTTT. Residues: CASSLAGEGTEAFF.

The chain links TRBV5-6 to TRBJ2-7; D is possibly TRBD1 (6 bases). V shed 3 bases and J shed 2 bases, with 9 bases lying between them. The CDR3 is 13 amino acids. CDR1 is SGHDT, CDR2 YYEEEE, per germline. The CDR3 sequence is CASSSGTPYEQYF. As DNA, the CDR3 is TGTGCCAGCAGCTCCGGGACACCCTACGAGCAGTACTTC.

This sequence joins TRBV6-2 or TRBV6-3 and TRBJ1-1; TRBD1 matches at 9 bases. J lost 5 bases, V lost 0 bases, and 4 bases had no gene match. Germline lookup yields CDR1 MNHEY and CDR2 SVGEGT. The CDR3 runs 15 residues. CDR3 sequence: CASSYSGTGRTEAFF. DNA for the CDR3: TGTGCCAGCAGTTACTCGGGGACAGGGAGGACTGAAGCTTTCTTT.

This clonotype was seen more than once but under ten times. The chain carries TRBV30 and TRBJ1-1; a possible D gene is TRBD1 (5 bases). The germline gives CDR1 GTSNPN, CDR2 SVGIG (reference sequence). The V end lost 5 bases, the J end lost 10 bases, and 14 bases lay between the germline ends. This CDR3 region has 11 residues. The CDR3 region has the DNA TGTGCCTGGGAAGGGACCTTTGGAGCTTTCTTT. This translates into CAWEGTFGAFF.

This chain joins TRBV20-1 and TRBJ2-1; 8 bases are a match to TRBD2. The CDR3 consists of 15 residues. The V segment lost 1 base and the J segment 7 bases; nucleotides outside the gene matches: 9. CDR1 and CDR2 (germline): DFQATT, SNEGSKA (reference sequence). The CDR3 DNA sequence: TGCAGTGCTAGAGGTCTCCGGGAGGGCCTAAATGAGCAGTTCTTC. Its translation is CSARGLREGLNEQFF.

The rearrangement joins TRBV11-2 to TRBJ2-1; 14 bases line up with TRBD2. This CDR3 has 18 residues. The ends lost 3 bases at V and 4 bases at J; junction bases unmatched: 8. Germline V CDR1 and CDR2: SGHAT, FQNNGV. The chain's CDR3 is CASSFVPGLAGEYNEQFF. DNA of the CDR3: TGTGCCAGCAGCTTCGTCCCGGGACTAGCGGGAGAATACAATGAGCAGTTCTTC.